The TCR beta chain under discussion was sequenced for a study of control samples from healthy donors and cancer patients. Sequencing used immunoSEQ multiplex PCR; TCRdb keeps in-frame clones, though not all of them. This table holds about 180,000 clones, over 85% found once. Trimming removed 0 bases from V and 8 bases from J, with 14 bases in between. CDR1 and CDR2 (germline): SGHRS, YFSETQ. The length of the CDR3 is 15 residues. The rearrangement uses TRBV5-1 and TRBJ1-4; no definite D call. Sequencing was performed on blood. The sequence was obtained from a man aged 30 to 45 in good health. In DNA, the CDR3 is TGCGCCAGCAGCTTGGTTCCAGACTTGCGGGAAAAACTGTTTTTT. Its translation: CASSLVPDLREKLFF.